Listed here are 23 T cell receptor beta chains from one sample, sequenced in a study of control samples from healthy donors and cancer patients. Produced via immunoSEQ multiplex PCR; TCRdb's table is partial and in-frame only. The data show 150,000 to 200,000 clones, with approximately 94% seen just once and 1.3% to 1.5% held by the top ten. The sequencing input was blood. These receptors originate from a woman aged 18-35 years in good health.

The chain has TRBV25-1 and TRBJ1-4, with TRBD1 matching 9 bases. With V trimmed by 2 bases and J by 5 bases, 6 bases remained unmatched. The CDR3 covers 16 residues. In germline, CDR1 is MGHDK, CDR2 SYGVNS. The DNA of the CDR3 is TGTGCCAGCAGTGAACATTCCGGGACAGGGAATGAAAAACTGTTTTTT. Translated, it gives CASSEHSGTGNEKLFF.

The chain recombines TRBV29-1 with TRBJ1-1, with TRBD1 matching over 7 bases. Trimming took 5 bases from V and 4 from J; bases not matched to a gene: 7. Germline V lookup: CDR1 SQVTM, CDR2 ANQGSEA. This CDR3 spans 13 amino acids. CDR3 bases: TGCAGCGTTCACCCAGGGGGGGTCACTGAAGCTTTCTTT. It translates to CSVHPGGVTEAFF.

The genes are TRBV9 and TRBJ2-7; 7 positions agree with TRBD1. This CDR3 has 15 amino acids. The junction had 4 bases not matched to a gene; V was cut back by 0 bases and J by 1 base. CDR1 SGDLS and CDR2 YYNGEE come from the germline V gene. This chain's CDR3 is CASSVEGGPSYEQYF. The CDR3 DNA is TGTGCCAGCAGCGTAGAAGGGGGCCCATCCTACGAGCAGTACTTC.

This sequence joins TRBV3-1 (or the pseudogene TRBV3-2) and TRBJ2-1; D is ambiguous. Germline assignment: CDR1 LGHDT and CDR2 YNNKEL (reference sequence). V gave up 1 base and J gave up 1 base, with 11 bases separating them. The CDR3 consists of 16 residues. The CDR3 nucleotides are TGTGCCAGCAGCCAAGGTTTGCGGCCTTCCTACAATGAGCAGTTCTTC. Protein product: CASSQGLRPSYNEQFF.

The V gene is TRBV5-1, the J gene TRBJ2-7, with D perhaps matching TRBD1 (5 bases). This CDR3 comprises 17 residues. Between the trimmed V and J ends, which lost 0 bases and 6 bases, there was a span of 22 bases. CDR1 and CDR2 (germline): SGHRS, YFSETQ. As DNA, the CDR3 is TGCGCCAGCAGCTTGGGAGGATGGCGGACAAAGGTCAGCGAGCAGTACTTC. It encodes CASSLGGWRTKVSEQYF.

The chain has TRBV19 and TRBJ2-6; 8 nucleotides agree with TRBD1. Per germline, CDR1 LNHDA and CDR2 SQIVND (reference sequence). The CDR3 consists of 18 residues. Trimming at V came to 6 bases and at J to 0 bases, leaving 10 bases not matched to a gene. In nucleotides, the CDR3 is TGTGCCAGTAGGAGGGGACAGGCCCTAAGCTCTGGGGCCAACGTCCTGACTTTC. Translation: CASRRGQALSSGANVLTF.

This sequence joins TRBV19 and TRBJ2-3, with D perhaps TRBD1 or TRBD2 (5 bases each). V lost 3 bases to trimming and J lost 2 bases, with 12 bases between them. This CDR3 comprises 15 residues. CDR1 and CDR2 from the germline V gene are LNHDA and SQIVND (reference sequence). The CDR3 DNA reads as TGTGCCAGTAGTATTGGGGGTTCGTACACAGATACGCAGTATTTT. It yields the protein CASSIGGSYTDTQYF.

The CDR3 DNA reads TGTGCCAGCAGCCAAGATTTGAGACTAGCGGGGGCTTTTGGCAAAAACATTCAGTACTTC. Translated: CASSQDLRLAGAFGKNIQYF. This rearrangement joins TRBV3-1 (or the pseudogene TRBV3-2) to TRBJ2-4; the match to TRBD2 covers 12 bases. Germline CDR1 is LGHDT and CDR2 is YNNKEL (reference sequence). The CDR3 has 20 amino acids. With V trimmed by 0 bases and J by 3 bases, 12 bases remained unmatched.

The rearrangement uses TRBV6-5 and TRBJ1-1; tentative D call: TRBD1 (6 bases). V was shortened by 3 bases and J by 6 bases, with 11 bases between the two germline ends. Germline values: CDR1 MNHEY, CDR2 SVGAGI. The CDR3 sequence is 13 residues long. In nucleotides, the CDR3 is TGTGCCAGCAGTTATACAGGGACGGCTGAAGCTTTCTTT. This gives the protein CASSYTGTAEAFF.

This clone was seen only once. V and J are TRBV6-5 and TRBJ2-3, with TRBD2 matching 8 bases. CDR3 length equals 15 residues. Trimming at V came to 8 bases and at J to 3 bases, leaving 10 bases not matched to a gene. Germline V gene data show CDR1 as MNHEY and CDR2 as SVGAGI. CDR3 amino acids: CASFTPGLGTDTQYF. CDR3 bases: TGTGCCAGCTTTACCCCGGGACTAGGGACAGATACGCAGTATTTT.

CDR3 protein: CATFTSDYNEQFF. The DNA for the CDR3 is TGTGCCACCTTCACTAGCGACTACAATGAGCAGTTCTTC. The chain recombines TRBV10-3 with TRBJ2-1; 7 positions match TRBD2. The CDR3 sequence is 13 residues long. Unmatched junction bases numbered 6, after V lost 10 bases and J lost 3 bases. The germline V gene has CDR1 ENHRY and CDR2 SYGVKD.

This chain joins TRBV7-3 and TRBJ2-1, with TRBD1 matching 8 bases. Germline CDR1 SGHTA, CDR2 FQGTGA. With 5 bases clipped from V and 8 bases from J, the junction kept 14 bases outside the gene matches. The CDR3 is 16 amino acids. The DNA for the CDR3 is TGTGCCAGCAGCCCCACAGGGGGGTTCGGGTTGTATGAGCAGTTCTTC. Protein: CASSPTGGFGLYEQFF.

The chain combines TRBV3-1 (or the pseudogene TRBV3-2) with TRBJ2-1; 10 bases are shared with TRBD2. Unmatched junction bases numbered 7, after V lost 4 bases and J lost 7 bases. CDR3 size: 15 residues. From germline, CDR1 is LGHDT and CDR2 YNNKEL (reference sequence). Here the CDR3 DNA reads TGTGCCAGCAGCCCCAGGCTAGCGGGAGAGAATGAGCAGTTCTTC. It translates to CASSPRLAGENEQFF.

V gene TRBV5-8 combines with J gene TRBJ2-7; the match to TRBD2 covers 9 bases. V gave up 4 bases and J gave up 6 bases; unmatched junction bases: 11. Germline CDR1 reads SGHTS; CDR2 reads YDEGEE. The CDR3 contains 15 residues. Here the CDR3 reads CASSLAGGTALEQYF. CDR3 DNA sequence: TGTGCCAGCAGCCTCGCGGGGGGGACTGCCCTCGAGCAGTACTTC.

On this clone: The sample holds other DNA sequences that translate to the same CDR3. The V call is TRBV10-2, the J call TRBJ1-2; 8 nucleotides align to TRBD1. The CDR3 contains 17 residues. Trimming removed 2 bases from V and 7 bases from J; junction bases left unmatched: 15. The V gene's germline CDR1 is WSHSY and CDR2 SAAADI. The CDR3 loop reads CASSERLQGAWKTGYTF. The DNA for the CDR3 is TGCGCCAGCAGTGAGCGGCTGCAGGGGGCCTGGAAAACTGGCTACACCTTC.

The chain links TRBV24-1 to TRBJ2-5; D is possibly TRBD1 or TRBD2 (5 bases each). Deletions cut 1 base from V and 1 base from J, with 12 bases between. The CDR3 spans 16 residues. Looked up from germline, CDR1 is KGHDR and CDR2 is SFDVKD. CDR3 residues: CATSDLPGTVQETQYF. The DNA of the CDR3 is TGTGCCACCAGTGATTTACCCGGGACGGTCCAAGAGACCCAGTACTTC.

In this sample, this clone turned up once. V is TRBV10-3 and J is TRBJ2-3; 7 nucleotides match TRBD1. In germline, CDR1 is ENHRY, CDR2 SYGVKD. The CDR3 runs to 15 residues. V lost 4 bases, J lost 6 bases, and 10 bases stayed unmatched. The CDR3 nucleotides read TGTGCCATCAGTGGGAGCAGACAGGGAACTGATACGCAGTATTTT. Its protein product is CAISGSRQGTDTQYF.

J is TRBJ2-4 and V is TRBV3-1 (or the pseudogene TRBV3-2); possibly TRBD2 for D (6 bases). Trimming left V 1 base short and J 6 bases short, with 10 bases between. The CDR3 totals 14 residues. Germline V gene data show CDR1 as LGHDT and CDR2 as YNNKEL (reference sequence). CDR3 loop: CASSQGGMINIQYF. DNA of the CDR3: TGTGCCAGCAGCCAAGGCGGGATGATAAACATTCAGTACTTC.

The chain recombines TRBV19 with TRBJ1-4; no firm D call. The CDR3 extends over 12 amino acids. Between the trimmed V and J ends, which lost 3 bases and 5 bases, there was a span of 4 bases. The germline V gene encodes CDR1 LNHDA and CDR2 SQIVND (reference sequence). For the CDR3, the DNA is TGTGCCAGTAGTATCATAAATGAAAAACTGTTTTTT. Translating gives CASSIINEKLFF.

This chain connects TRBV7-2 to TRBJ1-5; possibly TRBD1 for D (6 bases). Trimming left V 5 bases short and J 2 bases short, with 10 bases between. The CDR3 is 14 residues long. Germline loops: CDR1 SGHTA, CDR2 FQGNSA. CDR3 DNA sequence: TGTGCCAGCAGCCGGTCAGGGGGCAATCAGCCCCAGCATTTT. It yields the protein CASSRSGGNQPQHF.

The rearrangement links TRBV11-2 to TRBJ1-4; D may be TRBD1 (5 bases). CDR1 and CDR2 from the germline V gene are SGHAT and FQNNGV. Trimming stripped 5 bases from V and 6 bases from J, with 13 bases between. CDR3 size: 14 residues. CDR3 bases: TGTGCCAGCAGCCGTGCAGGGTTGGATGAAAAACTGTTTTTT. It encodes CASSRAGLDEKLFF.

Only a few counts were recorded for this clone. For the CDR3, the DNA is TGCGCCAGCAGCTTGGACCCTTTAACGCCCCAGCATTTT. It translates to CASSLDPLTPQHF. The J gene is TRBJ1-5, the V gene TRBV5-1, with D unclear. Germline-derived CDR1 and CDR2 are SGHRS and YFSETQ. With 0 bases removed from V and 9 bases from J, the gap between germline ends came to 10 bases. The CDR3 covers 13 residues.

The rearrangement uses TRBV4-2 and TRBJ2-5; TRBD2 is a possible D gene (7 bases). Germline-derived CDR1 and CDR2 are LGHNA and YNFKEQ. V was trimmed by 0 bases and J by 1 base, leaving 12 bases between them. The length of the CDR3 is 16 residues. In DNA, the CDR3 is TGTGCCAGCAGCCAAGATGGGGGAGGGGGCCAAGAGACCCAGTACTTC. Translating it yields CASSQDGGGGQETQYF.